This TCR beta chain was captured in a study of cytomegalovirus exposure and HLA in healthy donors. About the research overall: Early released data had tens of millions of unique TCRs, all coming from HLA-typed donors.

Study-wide findings and caveats: A later analysis linked a missense variant in DCLRE1C to the trimming of TCR beta V and J genes. The authors listed over 150 TCR beta chains as cytomegalovirus-associated. For most subjects, TCR beta sequences were reported to predict HLA-A and HLA-B alleles with accuracy.

This CDR3 is 16 amino acids long. The V segment lost 5 bases and the J segment 5 bases; nucleotides outside the gene matches: 14. Germline V gene data show CDR1 as KGHSH and CDR2 as LQKENI. As to this clone: The antigen is undetermined.

PCR primers comprised 60 Vbeta and 13 Jbeta primers. Using immunoSEQ multiplex PCR, the repertoire was profiled, and TCRdb retains in-frame clones only, with some absent. The sample contains 90,000 to 110,000 clones, under 85% of which appear only once. The sample was PBMCs. The source of this sequence is a woman in her fifties or sixties in good health and CMV-seropositive. The chain carries TRBV18 and TRBJ1-2, with TRBD1 identical over 7 bases. The CDR3 reads CASSDSYRDSGYGYTF. The CDR3 DNA reads TGTGCCAGCTCAGACAGTTACCGGGACAGTGGGTATGGCTACACCTTC.